A single T cell receptor beta chain is shown here with its context. RNA transcripts served as template for amplifying TCR beta CDR3 sequences. Amplification began with first-round RT-PCR using HTBI primers, then second-round multiplex PCR was performed. MiXCR, applied by TCRdb to the multiplex PCR reads, yields one record per CDR3 protein. Altogether around 1.1 million distinct CDR3 sequences are present, around a third being singletons, with the ten largest covering more than 9.5%. Looked up from germline, CDR1 is DFQATT and CDR2 is SNEGSKA (reference sequence). The CDR3 length is 13 residues. The V end lost 0 bases, the J end lost 5 bases, and 7 bases lay between the germline ends. This sample is part of a study of Graves' ophthalmopathy and Graves' hyperthyroidism.

This clonotype was sampled from an adult man with Graves' hyperthyroidism. The rearrangement uses TRBV20-1 and TRBJ2-2; D is ambiguous. The sequenced material came from peripheral blood or thyroid tissue (not recorded which). The CDR3 loop reads CSARDFRTGELFF. The CDR3 region has the DNA TGCAGTGCTAGAGATTTCCGGACCGGGGAGCTGTTTTTT.